Given below is one T cell receptor (beta chain) in context. Its antigen is not yet known. Within one base of it there is no much larger clone, and no base qualities were kept. The immunoSEQ Assay, which uses bias-controlled multiplex PCR amplification of genomic DNA, was used to profile TCRbeta CDR3 regions. The authors processed their data as follows. To quantify the absolute abundance of each unique TCRbeta CDR3 region, the sequences were collapsed and filtered. Differential abundance was tested with two models: a binomial (Fisher-equivalent) model and a beta-binomial model that adds time-dependent variance fitted from healthy donors. Clones with fewer than 5 combined templates were removed, and differential abundance was called for clones with a Benjamini-Hochberg FDR below 0.01. In the beta-binomial model, variance was expressed as a function of the total template count across the two samples, in the form v = (b*log(k)+a)^2. As stored in TCRdb, this immuneACCESS dataset retains in-frame rearrangements with V and J assigned. A fraction of the clones does not appear; measured against another copy, unresolved V genes explain less than half of the discrepancy, and the remainder lacks a known reason. The V and J calls and the clone size are those of that table, but D and trimming were determined from the DNA. The sample yields approximately 85,000 clones; approximately 90% were counted once. Around 20% of the sample lies in the top ten.

CDR1 is given as MNHEY and CDR2 as SVGAGI, both from the germline V gene. CDR3 length: 14 amino acids, cysteine to phenylalanine. The only DNA kept is the CDR3, 42 bases in frame from the first base. The trim is 6 bases for V and 4 bases for J, with a gap of 15 bases between the germline ends. The sample comes from a study of identifying expanded T cells in peripheral blood (dated by TCRdb to the late 2010s). A note on the overall study: Technical replicates were generated by sequencing separate aliquots of the same genomic DNA pool, and four replicates were compared pairwise. General findings and caveats noted by the study authors: Both the number of clones called differentially abundant and the false-positive rate were significantly reduced by the beta-binomial model across all healthy-donor time intervals. The authors expected biological variance in healthy repertoires might increase further over much longer intervals such as months to years. The binomial model flagged around 1.2 differentially abundant clones between technical replicates but 15 to 17 over two weeks and roughly 19 over four weeks. For all healthy donors, the variance in clone template counts between two-week samples rose significantly as total template count increased.

No immune events such as infections were documented for the healthy donors during the collection period. Blood repertoires from healthy donors were used as a training cohort for calibrating time-dependent variance in a beta-binomial model of differential abundance of T-cell clones. There were about 10 healthy donors in the training cohort, of whom 3 were female and 7 were male. The donors were between roughly 29 and 70 years old, with an average age of approximately 45 years. Obtained from a commercial supplier, whole blood was collected from each healthy donor at three time points set two to three weeks apart. For immunosequencing, genomic DNA was extracted from whole blood that had not been sorted.

The material sequenced was blood. This receptor was taken from a person aged 18 to 75 in good health. The chain was built from TRBV6-5 and TRBJ1-2; possibly the D gene is TRBD1, per 6 matching bases. CDR3 loop: CASRKTGQTYGYTF. The nucleotide sequence reads TGTGCCAGCAGGAAGACTGGACAGACCTATGGCTACACCTTC.